Listed below are T cell receptor beta chains from one sample, sequenced in a study of T-cell reconstitution after alpha-beta-depleted transplantation in children. TCRdb re-called the PCR reads through MiXCR, storing one row per CDR3 protein. Here the sample spans fewer than 400,000 distinct CDR3 sequences, around 20% being singletons. Sequences were derived from PBMCs, mostly from graft donor cells, sampled 180 days after TCRalphabeta/CD19-depleted stem cell transplant. The source is a male patient younger than 18 who had a stem cell transplant for acute lymphoblastic leukemia, so the T cells may come from the graft donor. CDR3s include the opening cysteine and the closing phenylalanine or tryptophan.

V gene	J gene	CDR3 protein
TRBV4-2	TRBJ2-1	CATSPSGRSEQFF
TRBV30	TRBJ2-2	CAWSVFSRGELRAGELFF
TRBV4-1	TRBJ1-3	CASSQDVAGAGNTIYF
TRBV29-1	TRBJ1-1	CSVERQGDTEAFF
TRBV20-1	TRBJ1-4	CSASRGTNEKLFF
TRBV5-1	TRBJ1-1	CASSGLDTVNTEAFF
TRBV2	TRBJ1-6	CASTVTVGGNSPLHF
TRBV5-1	TRBJ2-4	CASSTWTGAAKNIQYF
TRBV12-3/TRBV12-4	TRBJ2-3	CASKGAILGTDTQYF
TRBV20-1	TRBJ2-2	CSASRLAGTSGELFF
TRBV5-1	TRBJ1-5	CASSPTVGGGNQPQHF
TRBV11-2	TRBJ2-3	CASNGGLADTDTQYF
TRBV6-1	TRBJ1-2	CASMGRVNYGYTF